These 8 T cell receptor beta chains were all obtained from the same sample, sequenced in a study of molecular identifiers for immune sequencing clone quantification. TCRdb reprocessed the PCR reads with MiXCR, giving one entry per CDR3 protein. Of approximately 550,000 distinct CDR3 sequences in the sample, 20% to 25% are singletons; the top ten hold 0.65% to 0.95%. Sequencing input: naive CD8+ T cells from blood, with Jurkat cell RNA spiked in. Indicated subset: FACS-sorted CD8+CD4-CCR7+CD45RA+ naive T cells. Every receptor here comes from a human donor in good health. Some libraries in this study had Jurkat cell RNA spiked in.

This clonotype has a handful of counts. The J gene is TRBJ2-1, the V gene TRBV28; TRBD2 agrees at 8 bases. Germline V gives CDR1 MDHEN, CDR2 SYDVKM. Trimming removed 4 bases from V and 5 bases from J; junction bases left unmatched: 10. The CDR3 loop spans 16 amino acids. DNA of the CDR3: TGTGCCAGCAGTTGGCTTCTAGCGGGTAGCAACAATGAGCAGTTCTTC. Its protein product is CASSWLLAGSNNEQFF.

This clonotype came up many times. The chain is built from TRBV24-1 and TRBJ2-3; D ambiguous. Trimming took 3 bases from V and 4 from J, leaving 4 bases between them. The CDR3 runs 12 residues. Looked up from germline, CDR1 is KGHDR and CDR2 is SFDVKD. For the CDR3, the DNA is TGTGCCACCAGTGATGGATCAGATACGCAGTATTTT. Translating it yields CATSDGSDTQYF.

V is TRBV10-3 and J is TRBJ2-7; TRBD1 matches 7 bases. V shed 3 bases, J shed 2 bases, and the junction held 10 bases outside the gene matches. Per germline, CDR1 ENHRY and CDR2 SYGVKD. There are 16 residues in the CDR3. The CDR3 loop is CAISDPTQGVPYEQYF. The CDR3 DNA reads as TGTGCCATCAGTGACCCTACGCAGGGGGTTCCCTACGAGCAGTACTTC.

Written as DNA, the CDR3 is TGCAGTGCTAGAGACAGGGGGGCTAATGAAAAACTGTTTTTT. It encodes CSARDRGANEKLFF. The chain carries TRBV20-1 and TRBJ1-4; TRBD1 matches at 7 bases. The germline gives CDR1 DFQATT, CDR2 SNEGSKA (reference sequence). This CDR3 is built from 14 residues. The V and J ends lost 0 bases and 3 bases, in that order; junction bases with no gene match: 1.

For this clonotype: Given the absence of the conserved phenylalanine or tryptophan at the CDR3 end, a read error is likely. The chain carries TRBV7-3 and TRBJ1-3; tentatively, D is TRBD1 (5 bases). CDR3 length: 15 residues. V gave up 0 bases and J gave up 4 bases, with 10 bases separating them. Germline CDR1 SGHTA, CDR2 FQGTGA. The CDR3 region is CASSLTGALGNTIYL. The CDR3 coding sequence is TGTGCCAGCAGCTTAACCGGGGCGCTCGGAAACACCATATATCTT.

A note on this clonotype: This may come from a read error, since a much larger clone is one base off. This chain joins TRBV7-2 and TRBJ2-1; no definite D call. The CDR3 has 15 residues. In germline, CDR1 is SGHTA, CDR2 FQGNSA. Between the trimmed V and J ends, which lost 2 bases and 0 bases, there was a span of 8 bases. CDR3 sequence reads: CASSLSQSSYNEQFF. CDR3 coding DNA: TGTGCCAGCAGCTTATCCCAGAGCTCCTACAATGAGCAGTTCTTC.

This clonotype was detected many times. The chain joins TRBV12-3 or TRBV12-4 to TRBJ2-5; D uncertain. CDR3 size: 16 residues. The V and J ends lost 0 bases and 5 bases respectively, with 16 bases between them. In DNA, the CDR3 is TGTGCCAGCAGTTTAGCGTTGGCGACAACCCACGAGACCCAGTACTTC. Protein sequence: CASSLALATTHETQYF.

In its sample, this clonotype was seen many times. The genes are TRBV7-9 and TRBJ2-3; maybe TRBD2 (7 bases). The V end was cut by 1 base, the J end by 2 bases, with 16 bases between. The CDR3 length is 17 residues. Germline values: CDR1 SEHNR, CDR2 FQNEAQ (reference sequence). The CDR3 loop reads CASSLDLGGGLTDTQYF. CDR3 nucleotides: TGTGCCAGCAGCTTAGACTTGGGGGGGGGCCTCACAGATACGCAGTATTTT.